Presented here are 22 T cell receptor beta chains from one specimen sequenced in a study of cytomegalovirus exposure and HLA in healthy donors. This PCR relied on a set of 60 Vbeta primers and 13 Jbeta primers. Method: immunoSEQ multiplex PCR; TCRdb's copy keeps in-frame clones and lacks some. The table lists 200,000 to 250,000 clones, roughly 80% of them singletons. The sample taken for sequencing was PBMCs. Receptor source: a woman aged 40 to 50 in good health and CMV-seropositive.

The chain combines TRBV20-1 with TRBJ1-2; no definite D call. CDR1 DFQATT and CDR2 SNEGSKA come from the germline V gene (reference sequence). CDR3 length: 11 amino acids. V lost 3 bases and J lost 6, with 8 bases in between. In nucleotides, the CDR3 is TGCAGTGCTAGGCCCTTAGATGGCTACACCTTC. Its translation is CSARPLDGYTF.

This chain uses TRBV2 with TRBJ1-3; D not resolved. V was pared by 3 bases and J by 3 bases, with 3 bases between. The CDR3 has 12 amino acids. Germline V CDR1 and CDR2: SNHLY, FYNNEI. CDR3 coding DNA: TGTGCCAGCAGTGATATTGGAAACACCATATATTTT. Translating it yields CASSDIGNTIYF.

V and J are TRBV27 and TRBJ2-3, with TRBD2 matching over 16 bases. V lost 8 bases, J lost 7 bases, and 15 bases stayed unmatched. The CDR3 contains 18 residues. Germline lookup yields CDR1 MNHEY and CDR2 SMNVEV (reference sequence). CDR3 residues: CASGGPGTSGRDTYTQYF. The CDR3 DNA follows: TGTGCCAGCGGTGGTCCCGGGACTAGCGGGAGGGATACGTATACGCAGTATTTT.

The rearrangement links TRBV5-5 to TRBJ1-5, with 11 bases matching TRBD1. The germline V gene has CDR1 SGHKS and CDR2 YYEKEE (reference sequence). The CDR3 contains 14 residues. With 3 bases clipped from V and 6 bases from J, the junction kept 2 bases outside the gene matches. The CDR3 is CASSYGTGGQPQHF. CDR3 DNA sequence: TGTGCCAGCAGCTACGGGACAGGGGGTCAGCCCCAGCATTTT.

CDR3 sequence reads: CASSLWETSIGELFF. CDR3 coding DNA: TGTGCCAGCAGCTTATGGGAGACTAGCATTGGGGAGCTGTTTTTT. This chain uses TRBV11-1 with TRBJ2-2, with 7 bases identical to TRBD2. Trimming took 2 bases from V and 8 from J; bases not matched to a gene: 8. Germline CDR1 SGHAT, CDR2 FQDESV (reference sequence). The CDR3 consists of 15 residues.

About this clone: The germline gene is not matched at one end of the junction; a read error may be the cause. This rearrangement joins TRBV13 to TRBJ1-2; possibly TRBD1 for D (5 bases). The CDR3 is made up of 16 amino acids. CDR1 is PRHDT, CDR2 FYEKMQ, per germline (reference sequence). CDR3 protein: CASSLGGRTLVYDYTF. DNA of the CDR3: TGTGCCAGCAGCTTAGGGGGGAGGACACTAGTCTATGACTACACCTTC.

Concerning this clone: Other DNA sequences in this sample translate to the same CDR3. V gene TRBV30 combines with J gene TRBJ2-1, with D possibly TRBD2 on 6 matching bases. Germline CDR1 GTSNPN, CDR2 SVGIG (reference sequence). The CDR3 is 15 residues long. V was pared by 0 bases and J by 4 bases, with 13 bases between. CDR3 amino acids: CAWSVGLVPYNEQFF. The CDR3 nucleotides read TGTGCCTGGAGTGTGGGACTGGTACCTTACAATGAGCAGTTCTTC.

The chain recombines TRBV2 with TRBJ1-2; D remains unclear. Germline V gene sequence: CDR1 SNHLY, CDR2 FYNNEI. The CDR3 is made up of 12 amino acids. V lost 3 bases to trimming and J lost 3 bases, with 5 bases between them. CDR3 bases: TGTGCCAGCAGTGAGTCCGACTATGGCTACACCTTC. Translating gives CASSESDYGYTF.

The chain couples TRBV7-7 to TRBJ2-5, with D maybe TRBD2 (6 bases). Germline V CDR1 and CDR2: SSHAT, FNYEAQ (reference sequence). This CDR3 region has 15 residues. The germline V and J ends were trimmed by 5 bases and 1 base, with 14 bases remaining between them. The CDR3 loop reads CASSRIGGIQETQYF. CDR3 DNA sequence: TGTGCCAGCAGCCGTATCGGGGGAATCCAAGAGACCCAGTACTTC. The whole variable domain, remainder taken from reference TRBV7-7 and TRBJ2-5, is GAGVSQSPRYKVTKRGQDVTLRCDPISSHATLYWYQQALGQGPEFLTYFNYEAQPDKSGLPSDRFSAERPEGSISTLTIQRTEQRDSAMYRCASSRIGGIQETQYFGPGTRLLVL.

The chain joins TRBV2 to TRBJ2-2, with D possibly being TRBD2 (6 bases). The CDR3 has 15 residues. Trimming cost V 4 bases and J 2 bases, with 11 bases left between them. Germline loops: CDR1 SNHLY, CDR2 FYNNEI. The CDR3: CASSGGVGNTGELFF. The CDR3 region has the DNA TGTGCCAGCAGTGGGGGGGTCGGAAACACCGGGGAGCTGTTTTTT.

This chain uses TRBV2 with TRBJ1-5, with 9 positions matching TRBD1. The CDR3 is 14 amino acids. V shed 6 bases, J shed 5 bases, and the junction held 5 bases outside the gene matches. The germline gives CDR1 SNHLY, CDR2 FYNNEI. This chain's CDR3 is CASRGTGMDQPQHF. Here the CDR3 DNA reads TGTGCCAGCAGGGGGACAGGGATGGATCAGCCCCAGCATTTT.

This chain connects TRBV23-1 to TRBJ2-1, with D possibly matching TRBD2 (6 bases). TRBV23-1 is an open reading frame, and its role is uncertain. The germline V and J ends were trimmed by 0 bases and 8 bases, with 17 bases remaining between them. The CDR3 length is 16 residues. The CDR3 region has the DNA TGCGCCAGCAGTCAATCATCGGGGGTGTATAGCTATGAGCAGTTCTTC. As protein: CASSQSSGVYSYEQFF.

Note on this clone: Other DNA variants within this sample encode the same CDR3. This chain uses TRBV7-2 with TRBJ1-2; TRBD1 is a possible D gene (5 bases). The ends were cut back, 2 bases at V and 5 bases at J, with 6 bases in the middle. From germline, CDR1 is SGHTA and CDR2 FQGNSA. CDR3 length equals 12 residues. CDR3 DNA: TGTGCCAGCAGCTTACAGGGATATGGCTACACCTTC. It specifies CASSLQGYGYTF.

The V gene is TRBV18, the J gene TRBJ1-1; D might be TRBD1 (6 bases). V lost 3 bases to trimming and J lost 0 bases, with 17 bases between them. The germline gives CDR1 KGHSH, CDR2 LQKENI. The CDR3 totals 17 residues. Here the CDR3 DNA reads TGTGCCAGCTCACCGTTTTTGGTCGGACAGATGAACACTGAAGCTTTCTTT. Its translation: CASSPFLVGQMNTEAFF.

The gene calls are TRBV5-1 and TRBJ2-2; D is perhaps TRBD2 (6 bases). This CDR3 is built from 15 residues. In germline, CDR1 is SGHRS, CDR2 YFSETQ. The V end was cut by 2 bases, the J end by 1 base, with 9 bases between. CDR3 amino acids: CASSFGTRNTGELFF. The CDR3 nucleotides read TGCGCCAGCAGCTTCGGGACTCGGAACACCGGGGAGCTGTTTTTT.

This clone was found once. The chain couples TRBV7-2 to TRBJ2-7, with TRBD2 identical over 13 bases. The CDR3 covers 18 residues. Trimming cost V 2 bases and J 0 bases; bases outside gene matches: 7. Germline V gene lookup returns CDR1 SGHTA and CDR2 FQGNSA. CDR3 region: CASSLQTSGGTSSYEQYF. In nucleotides, the CDR3 is TGTGCCAGCAGCTTACAGACTAGCGGGGGGACGAGCTCCTACGAGCAGTACTTC.

V gene TRBV7-2 combines with J gene TRBJ1-2; D ambiguous. Germline V gives CDR1 SGHTA, CDR2 FQGNSA. The V end lost 0 bases, the J end lost 8 bases, and 19 bases lay between the germline ends. The length of the CDR3 is 16 residues. CDR3 protein: CASSLALGDSLMGYTF. Written as DNA, the CDR3 is TGTGCCAGCAGCTTAGCCTTGGGAGACTCCCTAATGGGCTACACCTTC.

This clone turned up a few times. The chain combines TRBV5-1 with TRBJ1-1; D ambiguous. The CDR3 runs to 13 residues. Germline-derived CDR1 and CDR2 are SGHRS and YFSETQ. Trimming took off 0 bases at V and 1 base at J, with 4 bases between the two ends. Here the CDR3 DNA reads TGCGCCAGCAGCTTGGGGCCGAACACTGAAGCTTTCTTT. It is translated as CASSLGPNTEAFF.

A few counts support this clone. This chain connects TRBV15 to TRBJ1-6, with D uncertain. Germline loops: CDR1 LNHNV, CDR2 YYDKDF (reference sequence). The CDR3 has 15 amino acids. V gave up 0 bases and J gave up 3 bases, with 6 bases separating them. In nucleotides, the CDR3 is TGTGCCACCAGCAGAGATCGGGTCTATAATTCACCCCTCCACTTT. Its protein product is CATSRDRVYNSPLHF.

The chain uses TRBV15 and TRBJ1-2, with TRBD1 identical over 7 bases. Losses at the gene ends were 4 bases for V and 4 bases for J; bases not matched to a gene: 9. This CDR3 region has 15 residues. The germline V gene has CDR1 LNHNV and CDR2 YYDKDF (reference sequence). The DNA of the CDR3 is TGTGCCACCAGCATGGGACAGCAAGACCTCTATGGCTACACCTTC. It is translated as CATSMGQQDLYGYTF.

This chain's CDR3 is CAWSGGSVSYEQYF. The CDR3 coding sequence is TGTGCCTGGAGTGGCGGGAGTGTCTCCTACGAGCAGTACTTC. The chain uses TRBV30 and TRBJ2-7; 7 nucleotides match TRBD2. The CDR3 consists of 14 residues. Trimming at V came to 1 base and at J to 0 bases, leaving 3 bases not matched to a gene. CDR1 is GTSNPN and CDR2 is SVGIG in the germline V gene (reference sequence).

The chain employs TRBV18 and TRBJ2-1; maybe TRBD1 (5 bases). This CDR3 spans 15 amino acids. The germline gives CDR1 KGHSH, CDR2 LQKENI. The V gene lost 2 bases and the J gene lost 1 base, with 9 bases spanning the gap. This CDR3 is CASSPDSRSYNEQFF. In DNA, the CDR3 is TGTGCCAGCTCACCAGACAGTCGATCCTACAATGAGCAGTTCTTC.